This note documents a single T cell receptor (beta chain) sequence. Its antigen is unknown. V was clipped by 7 bases and J by 8 bases; unmatched bases: 9. CDR1 is SQVTM and CDR2 is ANQGSEA in the germline V gene. This CDR3 contains 12 residues. This sample is part of a study of circulating and synovial CD4+ cells in juvenile arthritis. Points from the study as a whole: Vbeta family usage analysis did not detect the pathogenic-like versus bulk difference. Deeper sequencing increased measured overlap with synovial clonotypes.

TCRdb keeps only in-frame clones here, not all; method: immunoSEQ multiplex PCR. The profile covers about 16,000 clones, with approximately 90% appearing a single time and approximately 0.71% taken by the ten largest. Patients with active juvenile idiopathic arthritis donated these samples. Input material: CD4+ T cells from blood. The receptor comes from a human donor with juvenile idiopathic arthritis. This rearrangement joins TRBV29-1 to TRBJ1-2; 8 positions agree with TRBD1. The DNA of the CDR3 is TGCAGCGCCCGGCAGGGGGCGCGAGGCTACACCTTC. It specifies CSARQGARGYTF.